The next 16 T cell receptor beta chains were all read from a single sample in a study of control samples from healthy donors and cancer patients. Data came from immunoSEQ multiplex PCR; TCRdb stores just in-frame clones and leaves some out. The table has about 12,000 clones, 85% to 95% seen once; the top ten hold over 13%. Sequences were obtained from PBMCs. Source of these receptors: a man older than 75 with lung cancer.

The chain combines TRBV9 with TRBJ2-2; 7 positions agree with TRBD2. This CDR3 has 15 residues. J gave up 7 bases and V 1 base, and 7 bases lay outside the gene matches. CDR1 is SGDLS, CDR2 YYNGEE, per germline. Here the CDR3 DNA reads TGTGCCAGCAGCGTAAGCGGACTAGTTGTCGGGGAGCTGTTTTTT. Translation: CASSVSGLVVGELFF.

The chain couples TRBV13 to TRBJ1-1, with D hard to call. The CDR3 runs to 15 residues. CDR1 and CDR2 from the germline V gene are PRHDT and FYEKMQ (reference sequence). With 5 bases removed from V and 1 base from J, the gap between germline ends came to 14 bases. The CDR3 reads CASSRRVYPNTEAFF. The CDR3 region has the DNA TGTGCCAGCAGCCGCCGTGTGTACCCGAACACTGAAGCTTTCTTT.

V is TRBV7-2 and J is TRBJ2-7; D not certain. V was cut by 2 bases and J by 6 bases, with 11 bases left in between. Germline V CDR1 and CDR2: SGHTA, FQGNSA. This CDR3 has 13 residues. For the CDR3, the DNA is TGTGCCAGCAGCTTACCACAGTTAGGCGAGCAGTACTTC. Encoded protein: CASSLPQLGEQYF.

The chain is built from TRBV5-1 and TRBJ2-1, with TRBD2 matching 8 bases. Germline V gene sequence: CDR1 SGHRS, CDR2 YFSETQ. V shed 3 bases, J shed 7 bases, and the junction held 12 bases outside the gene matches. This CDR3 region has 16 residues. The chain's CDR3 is CASSSIAGLTGNEQFF. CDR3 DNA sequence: TGCGCCAGCAGCTCAATAGCGGGGCTTACAGGGAATGAGCAGTTCTTC.

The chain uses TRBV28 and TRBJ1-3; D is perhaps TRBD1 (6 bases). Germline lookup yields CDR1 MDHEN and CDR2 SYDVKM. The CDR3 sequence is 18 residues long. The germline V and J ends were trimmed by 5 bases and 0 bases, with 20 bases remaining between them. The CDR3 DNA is TGTGCCAGCAGTCCCGGGGACACTCTCATTTACTCTGGAAACACCATATATTTT. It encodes CASSPGDTLIYSGNTIYF. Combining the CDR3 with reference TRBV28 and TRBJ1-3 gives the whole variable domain DVKVTQSSRYLVKRTGEKVFLECVQDMDHENMFWYRQDPGLGLRLIYFSYDVKMKEKGDIPEGYSVSREKKERFSLILESASTNQTSMYLCASSPGDTLIYSGNTIYFGEGSWLTVV.

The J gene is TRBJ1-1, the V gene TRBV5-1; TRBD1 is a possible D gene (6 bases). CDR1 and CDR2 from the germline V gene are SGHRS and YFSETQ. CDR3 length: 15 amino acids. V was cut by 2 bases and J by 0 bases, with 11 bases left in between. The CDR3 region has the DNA TGCGCCAGCAGCTTAGACAGGCCCTTGAACACTGAAGCTTTCTTT. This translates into CASSLDRPLNTEAFF.

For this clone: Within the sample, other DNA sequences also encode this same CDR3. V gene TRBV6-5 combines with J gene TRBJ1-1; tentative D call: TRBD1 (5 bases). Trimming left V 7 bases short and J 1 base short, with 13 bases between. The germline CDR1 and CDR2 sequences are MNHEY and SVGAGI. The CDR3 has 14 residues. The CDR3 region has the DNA TGTGCCAGCACCAACTGGGGGTCGAACACTGAAGCTTTCTTT. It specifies CASTNWGSNTEAFF.

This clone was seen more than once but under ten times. CDR3 bases: TGTGCCAGCTGGGACGAAGGCGTAGAAGGGGAAAAACTGTTTTTT. Amino acid sequence: CASWDEGVEGEKLFF. V is TRBV2 and J is TRBJ1-4; D possibly corresponds to TRBD1 (5 bases). In germline, CDR1 is SNHLY, CDR2 FYNNEI. The V end was cut by 8 bases, the J end by 8 bases, with 21 bases between. The CDR3 length is 15 residues. The variable domain in full, with the rest retrieved from reference TRBV2 and TRBJ1-4, is EPEVTQTPSHQVTQMGQEVILRCVPISNHLYFYWYRQILGQKVEFLVSFYNNEISEKSEIFDDQFSVERPDGSNFTLKIRSTKLEDSAMYFCASWDEGVEGEKLFFGSGTQLSVL.

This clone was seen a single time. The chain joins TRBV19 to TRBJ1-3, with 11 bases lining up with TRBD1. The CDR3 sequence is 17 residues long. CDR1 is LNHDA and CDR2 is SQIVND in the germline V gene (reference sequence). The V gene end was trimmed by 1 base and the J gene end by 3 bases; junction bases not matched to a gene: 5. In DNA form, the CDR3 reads TGTGCCAGTAGTATAGTCGGACAGGGGGCGCGTGGAAACACCATATATTTT. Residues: CASSIVGQGARGNTIYF.

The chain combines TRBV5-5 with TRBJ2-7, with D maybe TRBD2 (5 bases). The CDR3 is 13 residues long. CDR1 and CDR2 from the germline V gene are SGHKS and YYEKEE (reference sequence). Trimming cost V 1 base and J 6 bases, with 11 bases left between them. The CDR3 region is CASSLNGGGEQYF. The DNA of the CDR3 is TGTGCCAGCAGCTTGAATGGAGGAGGCGAGCAGTACTTC.

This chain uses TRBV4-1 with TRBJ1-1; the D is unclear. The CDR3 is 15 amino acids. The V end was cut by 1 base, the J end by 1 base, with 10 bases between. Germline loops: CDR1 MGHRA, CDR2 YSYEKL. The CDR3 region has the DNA TGCGCCAGCAGCCAAGTCCTCCAGCAGAACACTGAAGCTTTCTTT. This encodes CASSQVLQQNTEAFF.

CDR3 sequence: CASSETRWIKNTEAFF. CDR3 nucleotides: TGCGCCAGCAGTGAGACTCGGTGGATTAAGAACACTGAAGCTTTCTTT. The chain joins TRBV10-1 to TRBJ1-1; D unresolved. The V gene lost 2 bases and the J gene lost 1 base, with 14 bases spanning the gap. This CDR3 region has 16 residues. Germline V gene sequence: CDR1 WNHNN, CDR2 SYGVQD (reference sequence).

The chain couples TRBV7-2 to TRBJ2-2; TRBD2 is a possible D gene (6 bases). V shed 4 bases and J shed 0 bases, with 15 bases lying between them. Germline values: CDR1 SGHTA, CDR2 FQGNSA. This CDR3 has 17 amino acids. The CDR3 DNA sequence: TGTGCCAGCAGCTCCGTCCGGGGGAACGCGAACACCGGGGAGCTGTTTTTT. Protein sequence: CASSSVRGNANTGELFF.

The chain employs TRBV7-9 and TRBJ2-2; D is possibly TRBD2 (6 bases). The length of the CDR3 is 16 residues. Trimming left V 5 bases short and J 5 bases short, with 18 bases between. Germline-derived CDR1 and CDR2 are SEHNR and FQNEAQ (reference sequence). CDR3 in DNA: TGTGCCAGCAGCCCCCGTGGGGGGTTTTGGACCGGGGAGCTGTTTTTT. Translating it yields CASSPRGGFWTGELFF.

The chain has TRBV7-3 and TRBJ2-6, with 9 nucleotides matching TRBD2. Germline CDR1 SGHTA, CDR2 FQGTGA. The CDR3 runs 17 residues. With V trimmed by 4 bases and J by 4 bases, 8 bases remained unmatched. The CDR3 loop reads CASSSRTSAHGANVLTF. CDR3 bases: TGTGCCAGCAGCTCTCGGACTAGCGCCCACGGGGCCAACGTCCTGACTTTC.

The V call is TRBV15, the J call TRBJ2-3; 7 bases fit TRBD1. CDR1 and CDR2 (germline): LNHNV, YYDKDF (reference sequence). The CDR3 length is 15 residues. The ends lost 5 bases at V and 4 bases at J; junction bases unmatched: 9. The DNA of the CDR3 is TGTGCCACCAGCGAACGGGGACAGTACTCAGATACGCAGTATTTT. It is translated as CATSERGQYSDTQYF.